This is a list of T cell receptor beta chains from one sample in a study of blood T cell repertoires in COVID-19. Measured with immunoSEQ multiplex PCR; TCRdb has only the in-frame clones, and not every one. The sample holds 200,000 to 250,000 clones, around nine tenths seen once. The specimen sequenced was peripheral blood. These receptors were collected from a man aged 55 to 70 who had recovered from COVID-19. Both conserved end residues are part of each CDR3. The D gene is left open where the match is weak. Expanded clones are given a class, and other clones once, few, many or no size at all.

CASSKERDNEQFF	TGTGCCAGCAGTAAAGAGCGGGACAATGAGCAGTTCTTC	few	TRBV2	TRBJ2-1	13	.
CASSAQSGGPDTQYF	TGTGCCAGCAGCGCCCAATCGGGGGGCCCAGATACGCAGTATTTT	.	TRBV7-2	TRBJ2-3	15	.
CASSPLTGTTSTDTQYF	TGTGCCAGCAGCCCTTTAACTGGGACAACAAGCACAGATACGCAGTATTTT	.	TRBV14	TRBJ2-3	17	.
CASSPPGQGTGELFF	TGTGCCAGCTCACCCCCCGGACAGGGGACCGGGGAGCTGTTTTTT	once	TRBV18	TRBJ2-2	15	TRBD1
CSVRGQGKETQYF	TGCAGCGTTCGTGGACAGGGCAAGGAGACCCAGTACTTC	.	TRBV29-1	TRBJ2-5	13	TRBD1
CASSRLVQREADTQYF	TGTGCCAGCAGCCGTTTGGTTCAGCGGGAAGCAGATACGCAGTATTTT	.	TRBV7-3	TRBJ2-3	16	TRBD2
CASSYSYNSPLHF	TGCGCCAGCAGCTACAGTTATAATTCACCCCTCCACTTT	once	TRBV5-1	TRBJ1-6	13	.
CASSLLGGQGFGQPQHF	TGTGCCAGCAGTTTACTAGGGGGACAGGGGTTCGGCCAGCCCCAGCATTTT	.	TRBV27	TRBJ1-5	17	TRBD1
CASSLQGGVYNEQFF	TGTGCCAGCAGCTTACAGGGTGGGGTTTACAATGAGCAGTTCTTC	.	TRBV7-9	TRBJ2-1	15	.
CASGLLPGNTEAFF	TGTGCTAGTGGTTTGCTACCCGGGAACACTGAAGCTTTCTTT	once	TRBV12-5	TRBJ1-1	14	.
CASSLGQGSYEQYF	TGCGCCAGCAGCTTGGGGCAGGGCTCCTACGAGCAGTACTTC	.	TRBV5-1	TRBJ2-7	14	.
CASRPDPGLESYREQFF	TGCGCCAGCAGACCCGACCCGGGACTAGAGTCCTATCGTGAGCAGTTCTTC	.	TRBV5-1	TRBJ2-1	17	TRBD2
CASSQGTLNQPQHF	TGTGCCAGCAGCCAAGGGACACTAAATCAGCCCCAGCATTTT	.	TRBV7-9	TRBJ1-5	14	.
CASSLGTLDSPLHF	TGTGCCAGCAGCTTAGGGACACTGGATTCACCCCTCCACTTT	.	TRBV7-3	TRBJ1-6	14	.
CASGGGRNYGYTF	TGTGCTAGTGGCGGGGGACGGAACTATGGCTACACCTTC	.	TRBV12-5	TRBJ1-2	13	.
CASSLPIAGATGELFF	TGTGCCAGCAGCCTTCCCATAGCGGGAGCCACCGGGGAGCTGTTTTTT	.	TRBV5-4	TRBJ2-2	16	TRBD2
CASSPGDRGLSREKLFF	TGTGCCAGCAGTCCCGGGGACAGGGGCTTAAGTCGGGAAAAACTGTTTTTT	once	TRBV28	TRBJ1-4	17	TRBD1
CATSDPGGQGGEKLFF	TGTGCCACCAGTGACCCCGGAGGACAGGGGGGTGAAAAACTGTTTTTT	once	TRBV24-1	TRBJ1-4	16	TRBD1
CAISESRQTGYGYTF	TGTGCCATCAGTGAGTCTCGGCAGACGGGCTATGGCTACACCTTC	.	TRBV10-3	TRBJ1-2	15	.
CASSSQDSNVQPQHF	TGTGCCAGCAGTTCCCAGGACAGCAATGTTCAGCCCCAGCATTTT	.	TRBV28	TRBJ1-5	15	.
CASSLGLPSYEQYF	TGTGCCAGCAGCCTTGGACTACCTTCCTACGAGCAGTACTTC	.	TRBV3-1/TRBV3-2	TRBJ2-7	14	.
CASSLNTGGREKLFF	TGTGCCAGCAGCCTAAACACAGGGGGCCGCGAAAAACTGTTTTTT	.	TRBV7-9	TRBJ1-4	15	TRBD1
CASSRSTGLVVSPLHF	TGTGCCAGCAGTCGAAGCACAGGTTTGGTGGTTTCACCCCTCCACTTT	.	TRBV6-6	TRBJ1-6	16	.
CASSLLVGTEAYEQYF	TGTGCCAGCAGTTTATTAGTCGGGACAGAAGCCTACGAGCAGTACTTC	once	TRBV27	TRBJ2-7	16	TRBD1
CASSTRDRVFGVYGYTF	TGTGCCAGTAGTACCCGGGACAGGGTATTTGGTGTATATGGCTACACCTTC	.	TRBV19	TRBJ1-2	17	TRBD1
CASSLLAGDPYEQYF	TGTGCCAGCAGTTTACTAGCGGGAGACCCATACGAGCAGTACTTC	once	TRBV3-1/TRBV3-2	TRBJ2-7	15	TRBD2
CASSRENHPSYEQYF	TGTGCCAGCAGCCGGGAGAACCATCCCTCCTACGAGCAGTACTTC	few	TRBV7-8	TRBJ2-7	15	.
CAWSETTGSPQHF	TGTGCCTGGAGTGAAACAACAGGGTCGCCCCAGCATTTT	.	TRBV30	TRBJ1-5	13	.
CASSPRQMIPQISYEQYF	TGTGCCAGCTCACCCCGACAGATGATACCACAAATCTCCTACGAGCAGTACTTC	.	TRBV18	TRBJ2-7	18	.
CASSPEDWNPGEKSYEQYF	TGTGCCAGCAGCCCGGAGGACTGGAACCCAGGGGAGAAATCCTACGAGCAGTACTTC	.	TRBV3-1/TRBV3-2	TRBJ2-7	19	.
CASSQGFRTEAFF	TGTGCCAGCAGCCAGGGTTTTCGCACTGAAGCTTTCTTT	.	TRBV6-5	TRBJ1-1	13	.
CASSLGWGRAYEQYF	TGTGCCAGCAGTTTAGGGTGGGGGCGAGCCTACGAGCAGTACTTC	.	TRBV27	TRBJ2-7	15	.
CATSDGDRGGNTIYF	TGTGCCACCAGTGATGGGGACAGGGGTGGAAACACCATATATTTT	once	TRBV24-1	TRBJ1-3	15	TRBD1
CAWSVGGNNEQFF	TGTGCCTGGAGTGTAGGAGGGAACAATGAGCAGTTCTTC	.	TRBV30	TRBJ2-1	13	.
CASSLTGQSYEQYF	TGTGCCAGCAGCTTGACGGGTCAGTCTTACGAGCAGTACTTC	few	TRBV5-6	TRBJ2-7	14	.